Shown below are 27 T cell receptor beta chains from a single sample sequenced in a study of blood T cell repertoires in COVID-19. The assay was immunoSEQ multiplex PCR, and TCRdb's table has in-frame clones only and misses some. Of over 350,000 clones listed, 86% are singletons. Sequencing used peripheral blood. The receptor set was obtained from a woman in her 30s with active or convalescent COVID-19.

The V call is TRBV11-1, the J call TRBJ1-2, with 10 nucleotides matching TRBD1. The CDR3 length is 14 residues. Germline CDR1 SGHAT, CDR2 FQDESV (reference sequence). V dropped 5 bases and J dropped 6; count of bases not matched to a gene: 6. CDR3 loop: CASSPRGTGDGYTF. The CDR3 coding sequence is TGTGCCAGCAGCCCTCGGGGGACAGGGGATGGCTACACCTTC.

This clone appeared once. The chain recombines TRBV3-1 (or the pseudogene TRBV3-2) with TRBJ2-5; 9 bases are shared with TRBD2. CDR1 and CDR2 from the germline V gene are LGHDT and YNNKEL (reference sequence). Trimming removed 8 bases from V and 0 bases from J; junction bases left unmatched: 10. The CDR3 sequence is 16 residues long. CDR3 in DNA: TGTGCCAGCCACGAGGCTCTAGCGGGACACCAAGAGACCCAGTACTTC. Amino acid sequence: CASHEALAGHQETQYF.

V usage is TRBV4-2 and J usage is TRBJ2-3, with D hard to call. Germline V gene data show CDR1 as LGHNA and CDR2 as YNFKEQ. V gave up 0 bases and J gave up 6 bases, with 4 bases separating them. The CDR3 extends over 12 amino acids. CDR3 bases: TGTGCCAGCAGCCAAGATCTGGATACGCAGTATTTT. It yields the protein CASSQDLDTQYF.

This sequence joins TRBV2 and TRBJ1-2, with a tentative D call TRBD1 (5 bases). This CDR3 has 16 residues. The germline V gene has CDR1 SNHLY and CDR2 FYNNEI. The ends were cut back, 7 bases at V and 0 bases at J, with 18 bases in the middle. The CDR3 region is CASNSGLQGANYGYTF. CDR3 nucleotide sequence: TGTGCCAGCAACAGCGGGCTCCAGGGAGCTAACTATGGCTACACCTTC.

This clone was detected once. This chain links TRBV30 with TRBJ2-1; unclear D gene. V dropped 8 bases and J dropped 6 bases, with 8 bases sitting between them. The CDR3 is 10 residues long. Germline-derived CDR1 and CDR2 are GTSNPN and SVGIG (reference sequence). CDR3 loop: CALFGNEQFF. CDR3 DNA sequence: TGTGCCCTATTCGGCAATGAGCAGTTCTTC.

The chain joins TRBV6-2 or TRBV6-3 to TRBJ2-2, with 7 bases aligning to TRBD2. The germline V gene has CDR1 MNHEY and CDR2 SVGEGT. Trimming cost V 6 bases and J 0 bases; bases outside gene matches: 4. This CDR3 is 15 amino acids long. CDR3 in DNA: TGTGCCAGCAGCCCGGGGACTACGAACACCGGGGAGCTGTTTTTT. Its protein is CASSPGTTNTGELFF.

This clone was seen a few times. The chain uses TRBV4-1 and TRBJ1-5, with TRBD1 matching 7 bases. CDR3 length equals 16 residues. Per germline, CDR1 MGHRA and CDR2 YSYEKL. Trimming removed 3 bases from V and 2 bases from J; junction bases left unmatched: 7. The CDR3 DNA sequence: TGCGCCAGCAGCCAGGGGACAGCTGAGGGCAATCAGCCCCAGCATTTT. Amino acids: CASSQGTAEGNQPQHF.

For the CDR3, the DNA is TGTGCCAGCAGCCAGGGGGCCGGGCAGCCCCAGCATTTT. This sequence encodes CASSQGAGQPQHF. The V call is TRBV14, the J call TRBJ1-5, with D maybe TRBD1 (6 bases). Germline V gene sequence: CDR1 SGHDN, CDR2 FVKESK. This CDR3 has 13 residues. V gave up 3 bases and J gave up 7 bases, with 10 bases separating them. Full variable domain (outside the CDR3, taken from reference TRBV14 and TRBJ1-5): EAGVTQFPSHSVIEKGQTVTLRCDPISGHDNLYWYRRVMGKEIKFLLHFVKESKQDESGMPNNRFLAERTGGTYSTLKVQPAELEDSGVYFCASSQGAGQPQHFGDGTRLSIL.

V usage is TRBV4-2 and J usage is TRBJ1-4; 7 bases are shared with TRBD1. The ends lost 2 bases at V and 4 bases at J; junction bases unmatched: 4. The CDR3 contains 15 residues. CDR1 LGHNA and CDR2 YNFKEQ come from the germline V gene. The CDR3 here is CASSQPGQFNEKLFF. The CDR3 nucleotides read TGTGCCAGCAGCCAACCGGGACAGTTTAATGAAAAACTGTTTTTT.

CDR3 in amino acids: CASRGEGTSNQPQHF. The CDR3, as DNA: TGTGCCAGTAGGGGGGAGGGTACGAGCAATCAGCCCCAGCATTTT. The rearrangement links TRBV19 to TRBJ1-5, with a possible D match to TRBD1 (5 bases). Germline V CDR1 and CDR2: LNHDA, SQIVND (reference sequence). This CDR3 has 15 amino acids. With 6 bases removed from V and 1 base from J, the gap between germline ends came to 13 bases.

The V call is TRBV27, the J call TRBJ2-1, with D maybe TRBD1 (6 bases). Trimming left V 5 bases short and J 3 bases short, with 8 bases between. The CDR3 runs to 13 residues. The germline CDR1 and CDR2 sequences are MNHEY and SMNVEV (reference sequence). CDR3 coding DNA: TGTGCCAGCAGTCAACAGGGCTACAATGAGCAGTTCTTC. Amino acids: CASSQQGYNEQFF.

The chain employs TRBV20-1 and TRBJ1-1, with D perhaps matching TRBD1 (6 bases). The CDR3 is 11 amino acids. Looked up from germline, CDR1 is DFQATT and CDR2 is SNEGSKA (reference sequence). The V end was cut by 6 bases, the J end by 10 bases, with 15 bases between. This CDR3 is CSALKQGRAFF. CDR3 bases: TGCAGTGCGCTTAAACAGGGCAGAGCTTTCTTT.

V is TRBV19 and J is TRBJ1-1; D is perhaps TRBD1 (5 bases). V lost 3 bases and J 1 base, leaving 12 bases between the germline ends. The CDR3 is 15 residues long. Germline V gene lookup returns CDR1 LNHDA and CDR2 SQIVND (reference sequence). CDR3 amino acids: CASSIRDYTNTEAFF. In DNA, the CDR3 is TGTGCCAGTAGTATTAGGGACTATACGAACACTGAAGCTTTCTTT.

The gene calls are TRBV6-5 and TRBJ2-1; TRBD2 might be the D (6 bases). Between the trimmed V and J ends, which lost 2 bases and 6 bases, there was a span of 14 bases. In germline, CDR1 is MNHEY, CDR2 SVGAGI. The CDR3 is 15 amino acids. CDR3 protein: CASSYGGVLSNEQFF. DNA for the CDR3: TGTGCCAGCAGTTACGGCGGGGTTCTGTCCAATGAGCAGTTCTTC.

V usage is TRBV2 and J usage is TRBJ2-3; possibly TRBD2 for D (6 bases). The CDR3 extends over 16 amino acids. V was clipped by 2 bases and J by 1 base, with 13 bases between them. The germline V gene has CDR1 SNHLY and CDR2 FYNNEI. In DNA, the CDR3 is TGTGCCAGCAGTGAAAAGGGACTCTCAGGCACAGATACGCAGTATTTT. The encoded protein is CASSEKGLSGTDTQYF. The full variable domain, rest sourced from reference TRBV2 and TRBJ2-3, is EPEVTQTPSHQVTQMGQEVILRCVPISNHLYFYWYRQILGQKVEFLVSFYNNEISEKSEIFDDQFSVERPDGSNFTLKIRSTKLEDSAMYFCASSEKGLSGTDTQYFGPGTRLTVL.

The V and J genes are TRBV7-2 and TRBJ1-2, with D possibly being TRBD1 (5 bases). Trimming left V 5 bases short and J 3 bases short, with 10 bases between. The CDR3 totals 13 residues. CDR1 and CDR2 (germline): SGHTA, FQGNSA. The CDR3 spells CASSLDSYYGYTF. The CDR3 nucleotides read TGTGCCAGCAGCCTAGACAGTTACTATGGCTACACCTTC.

The genes are TRBV7-9 and TRBJ2-1; TRBD2 matches 11 bases. J lost 7 bases, V lost 5 bases, and 13 bases had no gene match. Germline V gene lookup returns CDR1 SEHNR and CDR2 FQNEAQ (reference sequence). This CDR3 has 17 amino acids. CDR3 sequence (DNA): TGTGCCAGCAGCCACACCCCCATAGCGGGGGGGTTGAATGAGCAGTTCTTC. This gives the protein CASSHTPIAGGLNEQFF.

The chain couples TRBV11-2 to TRBJ2-1, with D maybe TRBD2 (6 bases). This CDR3 spans 13 amino acids. The germline CDR1 and CDR2 sequences are SGHAT and FQNNGV. Between the trimmed V and J ends, which lost 7 bases and 9 bases, there was a span of 16 bases. In DNA, the CDR3 is TGTGCCAGCAACCGACTAGGGACGCCTGAGCAGTTCTTC. This translates into CASNRLGTPEQFF.

In nucleotides, the CDR3 is TGCGCCAGCAGCTCCCGAACGACAGGGAACACTGAAGCTTTCTTT. Amino acid sequence: CASSSRTTGNTEAFF. The chain links TRBV5-1 to TRBJ1-1; maybe TRBD1 (6 bases). V was pared by 3 bases and J by 1 base, with 13 bases between. The CDR3 length is 15 residues. Germline CDR1 SGHRS, CDR2 YFSETQ.

This chain joins TRBV7-6 and TRBJ1-5; maybe TRBD1 (6 bases). This CDR3 comprises 16 residues. The V end was cut by 3 bases, the J end by 2 bases, with 14 bases between. Germline CDR1 reads SGHVS; CDR2 reads FNYEAQ. The chain's CDR3 is CASSLRAGDGNQPQHF. The CDR3 bases are TGTGCCAGCAGCTTGAGAGCAGGGGATGGCAATCAGCCCCAGCATTTT.

The V gene is TRBV19, the J gene TRBJ1-5; no clear D. The V end lost 5 bases, the J end lost 0 bases, and 14 bases lay between the germline ends. Germline V gene data show CDR1 as LNHDA and CDR2 as SQIVND (reference sequence). The CDR3 covers 16 residues. The CDR3 DNA reads TGTGCCAGTAGTTTGGCAGGCGAAAATAGCAATCAGCCCCAGCATTTT. Encoded protein: CASSLAGENSNQPQHF.

This clone was counted between two and nine times. The chain uses TRBV18 and TRBJ1-5; 11 bases are shared with TRBD1. This CDR3 has 14 amino acids. Germline assignment: CDR1 KGHSH and CDR2 LQKENI. V shed 6 bases, J shed 7 bases, and the junction held 5 bases outside the gene matches. CDR3 residues: CASSEGQGVQPQHF. Here the CDR3 DNA reads TGTGCCAGCTCGGAGGGACAGGGGGTCCAGCCCCAGCATTTT. The full variable domain, its missing parts supplied by reference TRBV18 and TRBJ1-5, is NAGVMQNPRHLVRRRGQEARLRCSPMKGHSHVYWYRQLPEEGLKFMVYLQKENIIDESGMPKERFSAEFPKEGPSILRIQQVVRGDSAAYFCASSEGQGVQPQHFGDGTRLSIL.

J is TRBJ1-5 and V is TRBV2; D is unclear. Germline loops: CDR1 SNHLY, CDR2 FYNNEI. The V end was cut by 5 bases, the J end by 8 bases, with 16 bases between. The length of the CDR3 is 14 residues. This CDR3 reads CASSRDGISEPQHF. CDR3 coding DNA: TGTGCCAGCAGTCGAGACGGGATTTCCGAGCCCCAGCATTTT.

The chain employs TRBV19 and TRBJ2-3; 7 bases are shared with TRBD2. The CDR3 loop spans 17 amino acids. Germline V gene lookup returns CDR1 LNHDA and CDR2 SQIVND (reference sequence). The V segment lost 0 bases and the J segment 4 bases; nucleotides outside the gene matches: 10. In nucleotides, the CDR3 is TGTGCCAGTAGTATAGACCCTACTAGCGTCATATCAGATACGCAGTATTTT. This sequence encodes CASSIDPTSVISDTQYF. Complete variable domain (other parts from reference TRBV19 and TRBJ2-3): DGGITQSPKYLFRKEGQNVTLSCEQNLNHDAMYWYRQDPGQGLRLIYYSQIVNDFQKGDIAEGYSVSREKKESFPLTVTSAQKNPTAFYLCASSIDPTSVISDTQYFGPGTRLTVL.

Relative to its sample, this clone is medium-sized. The chain links TRBV5-6 to TRBJ1-4; D may be TRBD1 (6 bases). The CDR3 consists of 14 residues. Germline V CDR1 and CDR2: SGHDT, YYEEEE. Trimming left V 0 bases short and J 4 bases short, with 7 bases between. The CDR3 sequence is CASSLGQDNEKLFF. The CDR3 DNA follows: TGTGCCAGCAGCTTGGGACAGGATAATGAAAAACTGTTTTTT.

The V and J genes are TRBV27 and TRBJ2-2, with TRBD2 matching over 10 bases. With 4 bases clipped from V and 6 bases from J, the junction kept 14 bases outside the gene matches. This CDR3 contains 18 residues. In germline, CDR1 is MNHEY, CDR2 SMNVEV (reference sequence). The CDR3 DNA sequence: TGTGCCAGCAGTTGGGATAAAGCGGGAGGGTCTGTCTCCGGGGAGCTGTTTTTT. Translating gives CASSWDKAGGSVSGELFF.

The chain couples TRBV3-1 (or the pseudogene TRBV3-2) to TRBJ1-3; D perhaps matches TRBD1 (5 bases). CDR3 length: 17 amino acids. Germline loops: CDR1 LGHDT, CDR2 YNNKEL (reference sequence). The V end lost 0 bases, the J end lost 3 bases, and 15 bases lay between the germline ends. The CDR3 DNA reads as TGTGCCAGCAGCCAAGATCCCGCAGGGTTAGGTGGAAACACCATATATTTT. Protein product: CASSQDPAGLGGNTIYF.